The present entry profiles one T cell receptor (beta chain) with its context. Its target is unknown. The entry originates in a study of T cell responses to AZD1222 COVID-19 vaccine. Turning to the study itself: It was second doses at about 4 or about 12 weeks that were pooled. General observations from the study: Clonal diversity was possibly underestimated, and white British individuals and females predominated among donors. As reported, nearly half of all spike-specific TCRs target variant regions that are unmutated. Only a handful of AZD1222 recipients, six or seven in all, had baseline seropositivity.

The table came from immunoSEQ multiplex PCR; TCRdb's copy has only in-frame clones and leaves some out. Altogether roughly 200,000 clones are present, almost 95% being singletons, with the ten largest covering 1% to 1.5%. The sequence was collected from an adult in good health. The material sequenced was peripheral blood, taken on day 0 of AZD1222 vaccination.

The CDR3 DNA reads as TGTGCCAGCAGCGCCAGGGGGGAGGCAATTAATTCACCCCTCCACTTT. Translating it yields CASSARGEAINSPLHF. The genes are TRBV9 and TRBJ1-6, with 7 bases identical to TRBD1. The V gene end was trimmed by 3 bases and the J gene end by 6 bases; junction bases not matched to a gene: 9. This CDR3 region has 16 residues. Germline V gives CDR1 SGDLS, CDR2 YYNGEE.